The present T cell receptor (beta chain) was sequenced within a study of cytomegalovirus exposure and HLA in healthy donors. From germline, CDR1 is MNHNS and CDR2 SASEGT. Trimming shortened V by 2 bases and J by 1 base, and 8 bases separated the two germline ends. The CDR3 extends over 14 amino acids. Study conclusions and caveats: The tendency of first-cohort TCR clusters to co-occur in the 120 validation repertoires was identified by a subsequent analysis.

The data were produced by immunoSEQ multiplex PCR, yet TCRdb's version contains in-frame clones alone and is incomplete. The sample records around 95,000 clones, less than 85% being singletons. Worth noting for this clone: Its specificity is not known.

The sequenced sample was PBMCs. The rearrangement links TRBV6-1 to TRBJ2-5, with D possibly being TRBD2 (5 bases). This clonotype was sampled from a man aged 18-30 years in good health and CMV-seropositive. The CDR3 DNA sequence: TGTGCCAGCAGTGAATCTCTAGCCCAAGAGACCCAGTACTTC. Translation: CASSESLAQETQYF.